A single sample is the source of the 26 T cell receptor beta chains below, sequenced in a study of T cells in Graves' hyperthyroidism and ophthalmopathy. Amplification of TCR beta CDR3 regions was performed using RNA transcripts as template. Primed by the HTBI set, a first-round RT-PCR was run on the TCR CDR3. TCRdb ran MiXCR on the multiplex PCR reads and lists one entry per CDR3 protein. The table records approximately 300,000 distinct CDR3 sequences, 17% of them present only once. Material for sequencing was blood. These receptors were collected from a woman aged 55-69 years with Graves' ophthalmopathy.

The chain carries TRBV7-8 and TRBJ1-3, with TRBD1 identical over 10 bases. Trimming removed 5 bases from V and 0 bases from J; junction bases left unmatched: 13. Germline V gene data show CDR1 as SGHVS and CDR2 as FQNEAQ. This CDR3 has 19 amino acids. CDR3 region: CASSRGVGQGPSSGNTIYF. The CDR3 DNA follows: TGTGCCAGCAGCAGAGGGGTGGGACAGGGGCCCAGCTCTGGAAACACCATATATTTT.

This clonotype has at least ten counts. The V gene is TRBV20-1, the J gene TRBJ1-5, with D perhaps matching TRBD1 (5 bases). V lost 3 bases and J lost 0, with 15 bases in between. The length of the CDR3 is 16 residues. Looked up from germline, CDR1 is DFQATT and CDR2 is SNEGSKA (reference sequence). CDR3 amino acids: CSASTGRGYSNQPQHF. CDR3 nucleotide sequence: TGCAGTGCTAGTACAGGCCGGGGGTATAGCAATCAGCCCCAGCATTTT.

This chain joins TRBV5-1 and TRBJ2-2; D is possibly TRBD1 (6 bases). CDR3 size: 17 residues. Germline CDR1 is SGHRS and CDR2 is YFSETQ. V lost 4 bases to trimming and J lost 6 bases, with 22 bases between them. This CDR3 is CASSGETGIFLSGELFF. The CDR3 region has the DNA TGCGCCAGCAGCGGGGAAACAGGGATTTTCTTATCCGGGGAGCTGTTTTTT.

The genes are TRBV30 and TRBJ1-6; 8 bases fit TRBD1. This CDR3 spans 14 amino acids. Germline CDR1 GTSNPN, CDR2 SVGIG (reference sequence). The V and J ends lost 5 bases and 7 bases, in that order; junction bases with no gene match: 7. As DNA, the CDR3 is TGTGCCTGGGCAAGGACAGGGACGAATTCACCCCTCCACTTT. This codes for CAWARTGTNSPLHF.

Many counts were recorded for this clonotype. This chain links TRBV7-9 with TRBJ2-2; D gene ambiguous. CDR1 is SEHNR and CDR2 is FQNEAQ in the germline V gene (reference sequence). This CDR3 contains 14 residues. Deletions cut 1 base from V and 3 bases from J, with 6 bases between. CDR3 sequence (DNA): TGTGCCAGCAGCTTAGTGGCCTACACCGGGGAGCTGTTTTTT. It specifies CASSLVAYTGELFF.

Points on this clonotype: One junction end disagrees with the germline gene, perhaps due to a read error. The chain couples TRBV29-1 to TRBJ2-7, with 7 bases aligning to TRBD1. Looked up from germline, CDR1 is SQVTM and CDR2 is ANQGSEA. The CDR3 consists of 11 residues. CDR3 nucleotides: TGCAGCGCTGAAGGGGGCGACGAGCAGTACTTC. Encoded protein: CSAEGGDEQYF.

This clonotype was seen repeatedly, ten times or more. The chain uses TRBV10-3 and TRBJ1-5; 7 nucleotides agree with TRBD1. The junction had 6 bases not matched to a gene; V was cut back by 10 bases and J by 0 bases. There are 14 residues in the CDR3. Germline V CDR1 and CDR2: ENHRY, SYGVKD. DNA for the CDR3: TGTGCCACCGCAGGACAGGATAGCAATCAGCCCCAGCATTTT. Translating gives CATAGQDSNQPQHF.

This clonotype occurred many times. This chain's CDR3 is CASSLRGTAASGEQYF. CDR3 DNA: TGTGCCAGCAGCTTAAGAGGGACAGCGGCTTCGGGGGAGCAGTACTTC. The rearrangement uses TRBV7-9 and TRBJ2-7, with 7 bases matching TRBD1. V lost 2 bases, J lost 7 bases, and 14 bases stayed unmatched. There are 16 residues in the CDR3. Germline V gene sequence: CDR1 SEHNR, CDR2 FQNEAQ (reference sequence). Complete variable domain (other parts from reference TRBV7-9 and TRBJ2-7): DTGVSQNPRHKITKRGQNVTFRCDPISEHNRLYWYRQTLGQGPEFLTYFQNEAQLEKSRLLSDRFSAERPKGSFSTLEIQRTEQGDSAMYLCASSLRGTAASGEQYFGPGTRLTVT.

This clonotype was counted only a few times. This rearrangement joins TRBV6-2 or TRBV6-3 to TRBJ2-2, with D perhaps TRBD1 or TRBD2 (5 bases each). Germline assignment: CDR1 MNHEY and CDR2 SVGEGT. The V and J ends lost 6 bases and 5 bases respectively, with 19 bases between them. The CDR3 covers 16 residues. The CDR3 DNA follows: TGTGCCAGCAGCCTCCTCGGGCAGGGACGGACCGGGGAGCTGTTTTTT. Translating gives CASSLLGQGRTGELFF.

This clonotype showed up many times. The rearrangement uses TRBV2 and TRBJ2-7; 7 bases match TRBD1. The ends lost 6 bases at V and 4 bases at J; junction bases unmatched: 3. The CDR3 spans 12 residues. Germline V gene lookup returns CDR1 SNHLY and CDR2 FYNNEI. In DNA, the CDR3 is TGTGCCAGCAGAAACAGGGGTTACGAGCAGTACTTC. It encodes CASRNRGYEQYF.

In its sample, this clonotype was seen many times. The V call is TRBV5-1, the J call TRBJ2-5, with no clear D. Germline V gene data show CDR1 as SGHRS and CDR2 as YFSETQ. V was clipped by 3 bases and J by 5 bases, with 14 bases between them. The CDR3 is 14 amino acids. CDR3 sequence: CASSSNIFAETQYF. In DNA form, the CDR3 reads TGCGCCAGCAGCTCGAACATCTTTGCCGAGACCCAGTACTTC.

The chain carries TRBV18 and TRBJ2-3; D is perhaps TRBD2 (5 bases). This CDR3 comprises 15 residues. Trimming shortened V by 3 bases and J by 2 bases, and 12 bases separated the two germline ends. Germline loops: CDR1 KGHSH, CDR2 LQKENI. CDR3: CASSPGLRATDTQYF. Written as DNA, the CDR3 is TGTGCCAGCTCACCTGGCTTGCGGGCCACAGATACGCAGTATTTT.

The rearrangement links TRBV13 to TRBJ1-1, with D possibly matching TRBD1 (5 bases). Germline assignment: CDR1 PRHDT and CDR2 FYEKMQ (reference sequence). CDR3 length: 14 residues. The V end lost 5 bases, the J end lost 5 bases, and 15 bases lay between the germline ends. Written as DNA, the CDR3 is TGTGCCAGCAGCGACGGGGCGTTCGGGACTGAAGCTTTCTTT. Its translation: CASSDGAFGTEAFF.

This clonotype was counted many times. The chain combines TRBV5-8 with TRBJ2-2, with D possibly TRBD1 on 6 matching bases. The ends were cut back, 0 bases at V and 4 bases at J, with 13 bases in the middle. Germline CDR1 reads SGHTS; CDR2 reads YDEGEE. The CDR3 is made up of 16 amino acids. CDR3 nucleotide sequence: TGTGCCAGCAGCTTGGCCGGATCAGGGGCCACCGGGGAGCTGTTTTTT. Its protein is CASSLAGSGATGELFF. Looking up the rest from reference TRBV5-8 and TRBJ2-2 gives the full variable domain: EAGVTQSPTHLIKTRGQQATLRCSPISGHTSVYWYQQALGLGLQFLLWYDEGEERNRGNFPPRFSGRQFPNYSSELNVNALELEDSALYLCASSLAGSGATGELFFGEGSRLTVL.

V usage is TRBV4-1 and J usage is TRBJ2-5; TRBD1 aligns across 10 bases. This CDR3 is built from 19 residues. V lost 0 bases, J lost 5 bases, and 15 bases stayed unmatched. The germline V gene encodes CDR1 MGHRA and CDR2 YSYEKL. The CDR3 sequence: CASSQDRVKGQGLQETQYF. The CDR3 DNA reads TGCGCCAGCAGCCAAGATAGGGTCAAGGGACAGGGGCTGCAGGAGACCCAGTACTTC.

This clonotype has a count of ten or more. In nucleotides, the CDR3 is TGTGCCAGCAGTGAAGCAAGCAGGGGGTCCTACGAGCAGTACTTC. Translating it yields CASSEASRGSYEQYF. The rearrangement links TRBV2 to TRBJ2-7, with 7 positions matching TRBD1. This CDR3 comprises 15 residues. V lost 0 bases and J lost 1; bases outside the gene matches: 3. Germline-derived CDR1 and CDR2 are SNHLY and FYNNEI.

This clonotype has ten or more counts. The rearrangement links TRBV11-2 to TRBJ1-4; D is uncertain. Trimming shortened V by 4 bases and J by 0 bases, and 12 bases separated the two germline ends. The CDR3 contains 16 residues. CDR1 and CDR2 from the germline V gene are SGHAT and FQNNGV. In DNA, the CDR3 is TGTGCCAGCAGCTCGACCCCAGTTGCAACTAATGAAAAACTGTTTTTT. Translating it yields CASSSTPVATNEKLFF. Full variable domain (remainder filled in from reference TRBV11-2 and TRBJ1-4): EAGVAQSPRYKIIEKRQSVAFWCNPISGHATLYWYQQILGQGPKLLIQFQNNGVVDDSQLPKDRFSAERLKGVDSTLKIQPAKLEDSAVYLCASSSTPVATNEKLFFGSGTQLSVL.

In its sample, this clonotype was seen a few times. The chain carries TRBV7-6 and TRBJ1-1, with 10 bases fitting TRBD1. This CDR3 spans 13 amino acids. V gave up 6 bases and J gave up 4 bases; unmatched junction bases: 2. CDR1 and CDR2 from the germline V gene are SGHVS and FNYEAQ. The chain's CDR3 is CASRDRGATEAFF. CDR3 DNA sequence: TGTGCCAGCAGGGACAGGGGGGCCACTGAAGCTTTCTTT.

Ten or more counts support this clonotype. This rearrangement joins TRBV7-8 to TRBJ1-2, with 7 positions matching TRBD1. This CDR3 has 15 residues. Trimming cost V 2 bases and J 4 bases; bases outside gene matches: 7. The V gene's germline CDR1 is SGHVS and CDR2 FQNEAQ. CDR3 bases: TGTGCCAGCAGCTTACCGTCACAGGGGACCTATGGCTACACCTTC. Translating gives CASSLPSQGTYGYTF.

This clonotype was seen ten or more times. V usage is TRBV12-3 or TRBV12-4 and J usage is TRBJ1-2; TRBD1 agrees at 7 bases. The CDR3 has 13 amino acids. J was trimmed by 2 bases and V by 7 bases; bases with no gene match: 4. The CDR3 loop is CASTIRGNYGYTF. CDR3 DNA: TGTGCCAGCACCATCAGGGGGAACTATGGCTACACCTTC.

This clonotype was detected many times. The rearrangement links TRBV27 to TRBJ1-1; no definite D call. V gave up 2 bases and J gave up 11 bases, with 15 bases separating them. Germline V gene lookup returns CDR1 MNHEY and CDR2 SMNVEV (reference sequence). The CDR3 runs to 13 residues. The CDR3 loop is CASSLTLWESAFF. CDR3 DNA sequence: TGTGCCAGCAGTTTAACCCTATGGGAATCGGCTTTCTTT.

Many counts were recorded for this clonotype. The CDR3 sequence: CASSYGDRVIHEQYF. In nucleotides, the CDR3 is TGTGCCAGCAGTTACGGGGACAGGGTCATACACGAGCAGTACTTC. V is TRBV6-5 and J is TRBJ2-7; 9 bases map to TRBD1. This CDR3 has 15 amino acids. CDR1 and CDR2 (germline): MNHEY, SVGAGI. The junction had 7 bases not matched to a gene; V was cut back by 2 bases and J by 5 bases.

Concerning this clonotype itself: At one end, the junction sequence differs from germline, possibly due to a read error. This sequence joins TRBV19 and TRBJ2-1, with 9 positions matching TRBD1. CDR3 length: 18 residues. CDR1 is LNHDA, CDR2 SQIVND, per germline (reference sequence). CDR3 residues: CASSMPPRDRESSNEQFF. The CDR3 DNA reads TGTGCCAGTAGTATGCCTCCCCGGGACAGGGAGTCCTCCAATGAGCAGTTCTTC.

The V and J genes are TRBV20-1 and TRBJ2-3; the match to TRBD1 covers 11 bases. V lost 2 bases, J lost 3 bases, and 4 bases stayed unmatched. The germline gives CDR1 DFQATT, CDR2 SNEGSKA (reference sequence). CDR3 size: 15 residues. In DNA form, the CDR3 reads TGCAGTGCTAGACGGACAGGGGGCAGGACAGATACGCAGTATTTT. Its protein product is CSARRTGGRTDTQYF.

V usage is TRBV5-1 and J usage is TRBJ2-2; TRBD2 matches at 10 bases. Germline assignment: CDR1 SGHRS and CDR2 YFSETQ. The V and J ends lost 4 bases and 6 bases, in that order; junction bases with no gene match: 9. This CDR3 contains 16 residues. CDR3 sequence (DNA): TGCGCCAGCAGCGCCGGGACTAGCGTTGGGGCCGGGGAGCTGTTTTTT. Translated: CASSAGTSVGAGELFF.

This clonotype has ten or more counts. The V call is TRBV7-2, the J call TRBJ1-2; D possibly corresponds to TRBD1 (6 bases). Germline CDR1 reads SGHTA; CDR2 reads FQGNSA. The V end was cut by 5 bases, the J end by 2 bases, with 15 bases between. The CDR3 is 15 residues long. CDR3 amino acids: CASSPQGTQNYGYTF. The CDR3 DNA follows: TGTGCCAGCAGCCCCCAGGGGACCCAGAACTATGGCTACACCTTC.